This passage covers 24 T cell receptor beta chains from one sample sequenced in a study of blood T cell repertoires in COVID-19 (TCRdb year 2020). The library was generated by the immunoSEQ multiplex PCR assay. TCRdb carries this immuneACCESS record with in-frame sequences only. Its versions omit some clonotypes, under half of them owing to an unresolved V gene in the studies checked, with the rest unexplained. The sample table shows over 25,000 clones, and roughly 80% are seen once. 9% to 10% of the sample belongs to the ten largest clones. The sequenced sample consisted of peripheral blood. These receptors originate from a man older than 75 with active COVID-19.

The chain has TRBV3-1 (or the pseudogene TRBV3-2) and TRBJ1-6; TRBD1 agrees at 8 bases. J lost 7 bases, V lost 6 bases, and 8 bases had no gene match. This CDR3 is built from 15 residues. From germline, CDR1 is LGHDT and CDR2 YNNKEL (reference sequence). Here the CDR3 DNA reads TGTGCCAGCAGACATGGACAGGGTGTGAATTCACCCCTCCACTTT. Translated: CASRHGQGVNSPLHF.

The chain is built from TRBV3-1 (or the pseudogene TRBV3-2) and TRBJ2-3, with TRBD2 identical over 12 bases. J gave up 0 bases and V 3 bases, and 7 bases lay outside the gene matches. CDR3 length equals 18 residues. The germline V gene encodes CDR1 LGHDT and CDR2 YNNKEL (reference sequence). The CDR3 coding sequence is TGTGCCAGCAGCCACGGACTAGCGGGGAGGTCTAGCACAGATACGCAGTATTTT. This encodes CASSHGLAGRSSTDTQYF.

The V call is TRBV6-2 or TRBV6-3, the J call TRBJ2-7; 9 bases agree with TRBD1. The V gene end was trimmed by 5 bases and the J gene end by 0 bases; junction bases not matched to a gene: 5. CDR1 and CDR2 from the germline V gene are MNHEY and SVGEGT. The CDR3 sequence is 15 residues long. The CDR3 spells CASSNRGRLSYEQYF. In DNA form, the CDR3 reads TGTGCCAGCAGTAACAGGGGGCGCCTCTCCTACGAGCAGTACTTC.

Remarks on this clone: One junction end disagrees with the germline gene, perhaps due to a read error. J is TRBJ2-1 and V is TRBV19; D not resolved. Germline assignment: CDR1 LNHDA and CDR2 SQIVND (reference sequence). The CDR3 length is 15 residues. The CDR3 protein is CASTQFSSLYSEQFF. CDR3 coding DNA: TGTGCCAGTACACAGTTCTCGTCCCTCTACAGTGAGCAGTTCTTC.

The rearrangement uses TRBV12-5 and TRBJ2-4; 8 positions match TRBD1. The CDR3 sequence is 15 residues long. Losses at the gene ends were 5 bases for V and 0 bases for J; bases not matched to a gene: 3. CDR1 and CDR2 from the germline V gene are LGHNT and FRNRAP. The CDR3 protein is CASGRQGLAKNIQYF. As DNA, the CDR3 is TGTGCTAGTGGTAGACAGGGGCTAGCCAAAAACATTCAGTACTTC.

V is TRBV6-5 and J is TRBJ2-2, with D tentatively TRBD2 (5 bases). The V end was cut by 10 bases, the J end by 5 bases, with 14 bases between. Per germline, CDR1 MNHEY and CDR2 SVGAGI. This CDR3 is 13 amino acids long. CDR3 protein: CATLTTGTGELFF. CDR3 bases: TGTGCCACCCTAACGACGGGGACCGGGGAGCTGTTTTTT.

CDR3 residues: CASSSPGQGNQPQHF. CDR3 bases: TGTGCCAGCAGCTCACCGGGACAGGGTAATCAGCCCCAGCATTTT. V is TRBV6-2 or TRBV6-3 and J is TRBJ1-5; 9 bases are shared with TRBD1. After removal of 6 bases from V and 4 bases from J, the junction contained 7 bases not matched to a gene. There are 15 residues in the CDR3. Germline CDR1 MNHEY, CDR2 SVGEGT.

This chain connects TRBV5-1 to TRBJ2-3; tentative D call: TRBD1 (6 bases). The CDR3 consists of 14 residues. Germline values: CDR1 SGHRS, CDR2 YFSETQ. Trimming shortened V by 0 bases and J by 2 bases, and 7 bases separated the two germline ends. The chain's CDR3 is CASSLGDNTDTQYF. DNA of the CDR3: TGCGCCAGCAGCTTGGGGGACAACACAGATACGCAGTATTTT. The full variable domain, in which reference TRBV5-1 and TRBJ2-3 provide the parts outside the CDR3, is KAGVTQTPRYLIKTRGQQVTLSCSPISGHRSVSWYQQTPGQGLQFLFEYFSETQRNKGNFPGRFSGRQFSNSRSEMNVSTLELGDSALYLCASSLGDNTDTQYFGPGTRLTVL.

The CDR3 sequence is CASSLGTGRHNEQFF. CDR3 nucleotide sequence: TGTGCCAGCAGCCTAGGGACAGGGAGGCACAATGAGCAGTTCTTC. This chain uses TRBV11-2 with TRBJ2-1; TRBD1 matches at 9 bases. V shed 5 bases, J shed 5 bases, and the junction held 7 bases outside the gene matches. Germline lookup yields CDR1 SGHAT and CDR2 FQNNGV. The CDR3 runs 15 residues. Full variable domain (outside the CDR3, taken from reference TRBV11-2 and TRBJ2-1): EAGVAQSPRYKIIEKRQSVAFWCNPISGHATLYWYQQILGQGPKLLIQFQNNGVVDDSQLPKDRFSAERLKGVDSTLKIQPAKLEDSAVYLCASSLGTGRHNEQFFGPGTRLTVL.

The table lists this clone with a count of one. This chain uses TRBV7-2 with TRBJ2-2, with D perhaps matching TRBD2 (6 bases). Trimming pared 5 bases from V and 6 bases from J, leaving 13 bases between. The germline gives CDR1 SGHTA, CDR2 FQGNSA. The CDR3 loop spans 14 amino acids. The CDR3 spells CASSPRDSSGELFF. In nucleotides, the CDR3 is TGTGCCAGCAGCCCCAGGGACTCTTCCGGGGAGCTGTTTTTT.

This clone was recorded a few times. This chain uses TRBV27 with TRBJ2-7; TRBD1 aligns across 8 bases. The V gene's germline CDR1 is MNHEY and CDR2 SMNVEV (reference sequence). V shed 4 bases and J 3 bases; nucleotides not matched to a gene: 11. CDR3 length: 16 residues. The CDR3 bases are TGTGCCAGCAGTTCGCCTGGGACAGGCTCTGGCTACGAGCAGTACTTC. It yields the protein CASSSPGTGSGYEQYF.

This sequence joins TRBV5-6 and TRBJ1-6; 9 nucleotides agree with TRBD1. The germline V gene has CDR1 SGHDT and CDR2 YYEEEE. The length of the CDR3 is 16 residues. Germline trimming cut 4 bases from V and 3 bases from J; bases unmatched to any gene: 5. The CDR3 reads CASSTPDRGYNSPLHF. The CDR3 DNA is TGTGCCAGCAGCACCCCGGACAGGGGCTATAATTCACCCCTCCACTTT.

The chain uses TRBV5-6 and TRBJ1-2; 7 positions agree with TRBD1. Germline trimming cut 0 bases from V and 5 bases from J; bases unmatched to any gene: 4. CDR1 is SGHDT, CDR2 YYEEEE, per germline. The CDR3 is 14 amino acids. The CDR3 loop is CASSLDRGHYGYTF. As DNA, the CDR3 is TGTGCCAGCAGCTTGGACAGGGGTCATTATGGCTACACCTTC.

The chain links TRBV6-2 or TRBV6-3 to TRBJ2-1; D may be TRBD2 (7 bases). The CDR3 extends over 16 amino acids. Germline assignment: CDR1 MNHEY and CDR2 SVGEGT. Trimming took 5 bases from V and 6 from J, leaving 20 bases between them. CDR3 in DNA: TGTGCCAGCAGTCGCCAAATGGGGGGGCTCTTCAATGAGCAGTTCTTC. Encoded protein: CASSRQMGGLFNEQFF.

The chain uses TRBV3-1 (or the pseudogene TRBV3-2) and TRBJ1-2; 8 positions match TRBD1. The J segment lost 1 base and the V segment lost 4 bases, leaving 5 bases of the junction unmatched. Per the germline V gene, CDR1 is LGHDT and CDR2 is YNNKEL (reference sequence). The CDR3 spans 15 residues. CDR3 in amino acids: CASSPPGQVNYGYTF. The CDR3 nucleotides read TGTGCCAGCAGCCCTCCGGGACAGGTTAACTATGGCTACACCTTC.

J is TRBJ2-3 and V is TRBV9; perhaps TRBD2 as D (6 bases). The CDR3 is made up of 15 amino acids. Germline V gene data show CDR1 as SGDLS and CDR2 as YYNGEE. The V gene lost 8 bases and the J gene lost 2 bases, with 18 bases spanning the gap. This chain's CDR3 is CASGSSAGYTDTQYF. CDR3 coding DNA: TGTGCCAGTGGGTCGTCAGCGGGTTACACAGATACGCAGTATTTT.

This clone was detected a few times. The J gene is TRBJ2-1, the V gene TRBV13; tentative D call: TRBD2 (5 bases). The germline CDR1 and CDR2 sequences are PRHDT and FYEKMQ (reference sequence). Trimming shortened V by 0 bases and J by 12 bases, and 12 bases separated the two germline ends. There are 13 residues in the CDR3. The DNA of the CDR3 is TGTGCCAGCAGCTTAGGCCTAGGCGGGTGGCAGTTCTTC. The encoded protein is CASSLGLGGWQFF.

V gene TRBV3-1 (or the pseudogene TRBV3-2) combines with J gene TRBJ1-3; D ambiguous. From germline, CDR1 is LGHDT and CDR2 YNNKEL (reference sequence). The CDR3 runs to 14 residues. V lost 1 base and J lost 0, with 4 bases in between. CDR3 sequence: CASSQGHSGNTIYF. CDR3 coding DNA: TGTGCCAGCAGCCAAGGACACTCTGGAAACACCATATATTTT.

In the case of this clone: The junction and the germline gene differ at one end; a read error may be behind it. The rearrangement links TRBV29-1 to TRBJ2-1, with 8 bases lining up with TRBD2. The CDR3 has 19 residues. The germline CDR1 and CDR2 sequences are SQVTM and ANQGSEA. In DNA, the CDR3 is TGCAGCGTCGAAGCGGGGGAGATAACAAACAACCCCTCCTACAATGAGCAGTTCTTC. Its translation is CSVEAGEITNNPSYNEQFF.

The sample holds one count of this clone. CDR3 in DNA: TGTGCCCGGGCCTCTAGCGGGGGTCTGTACAATGAGCAGTTCTTC. Its translation is CARASSGGLYNEQFF. This sequence joins TRBV30 and TRBJ2-1, with 10 bases matching TRBD2. V was pared by 8 bases and J by 4 bases, with 11 bases of the junction left unmatched. The CDR3 contains 15 residues. The germline V gene has CDR1 GTSNPN and CDR2 SVGIG (reference sequence).

The V gene is TRBV3-1 (or the pseudogene TRBV3-2), the J gene TRBJ2-3; the D gene is possibly TRBD2 (5 bases). V was shortened by 1 base and J by 9 bases, with 14 bases between the two germline ends. CDR1 and CDR2 from the germline V gene are LGHDT and YNNKEL (reference sequence). The CDR3 has 14 residues. CDR3 nucleotides: TGTGCCAGCAGCCAAGGGAATCTAGCCTTGACGCAGTATTTT. Translation gives CASSQGNLALTQYF.

The chain uses TRBV3-1 (or the pseudogene TRBV3-2) and TRBJ1-5, with D unclear. The V gene's germline CDR1 is LGHDT and CDR2 YNNKEL (reference sequence). V lost 0 bases, J lost 6 bases, and 21 bases lay in between. There are 18 residues in the CDR3. CDR3 residues: CASSQELQSPGFGQPQHF. The CDR3 DNA follows: TGTGCCAGCAGCCAAGAGTTGCAATCCCCAGGATTCGGTCAGCCCCAGCATTTT.

The DNA for the CDR3 is TGTGCCAGCAGCTTACGTTCCCAGGGCGAGCAGTACTTC. Amino acid sequence: CASSLRSQGEQYF. The chain links TRBV7-9 to TRBJ2-7, with D perhaps TRBD1 (5 bases). V lost 2 bases to trimming and J lost 6 bases, with 11 bases between them. Germline V gives CDR1 SEHNR, CDR2 FQNEAQ (reference sequence). The CDR3 runs to 13 residues.

J is TRBJ2-3 and V is TRBV24-1; a weak D match, TRBD2 (5 bases). Trimming stripped 7 bases from V and 0 bases from J, with 7 bases between. Germline lookup yields CDR1 KGHDR and CDR2 SFDVKD. The CDR3 has 13 amino acids. The CDR3: CATSGGSTDTQYF. The DNA of the CDR3 is TGTGCCACCAGCGGCGGGAGCACAGATACGCAGTATTTT.